Described below is a single T cell receptor (beta chain) sequence and its context. The antigen remains undetermined. This CDR3 is 18 amino acids long. Trimming cost V 3 bases and J 2 bases, with 23 bases left between them. Per germline, CDR1 LGHDT and CDR2 YNNKEL (reference sequence). TCRdb keeps only in-frame clones here, not all; method: immunoSEQ multiplex PCR. The repertoire consists of 150,000 to 200,000 clones, with 94% occurring once and the leading ten covering approximately 0.69%. This specimen comes from a study of T cell responses to AZD1222 COVID-19 vaccine. Findings and limits, study-wide: Only 5 or 6 AZD1222 recipients were seropositive at baseline.

V usage is TRBV3-1 (or the pseudogene TRBV3-2) and J usage is TRBJ2-7; D possibly corresponds to TRBD1 (6 bases). Sequencing was performed on peripheral blood, taken on day 0 of AZD1222 vaccination. The sequence was collected from an adult in good health. The CDR3 coding sequence is TGTGCCAGCAGCCATCGGATGGTGACACAGGGATTGACCTACGAGCAGTACTTC. This codes for CASSHRMVTQGLTYEQYF.